These 25 T cell receptor beta chains were sequenced from one sample in a study of CD4+ T cells in melanoma. Clones were sequenced by immunoSEQ multiplex PCR, and TCRdb holds only the in-frame ones, with some missing. The sample consists of tens of thousands of clones, 60% to 80% of them appearing once. The sequenced material came from tumor tissue. Receptors were obtained from a human donor with melanoma.

The J gene is TRBJ2-7, the V gene TRBV6-4; D may be TRBD2 (6 bases). Trimming stripped 5 bases from V and 4 bases from J, with 15 bases between. Looked up from germline, CDR1 is MRHNA and CDR2 is SNTAGT. This CDR3 is built from 14 residues. CDR3 in amino acids: CASSPEKGRYEQYF. The CDR3 DNA reads as TGTGCCAGCAGTCCCGAGAAGGGGAGGTACGAGCAGTACTTC.

V gene TRBV7-9 combines with J gene TRBJ2-7, with D perhaps TRBD1 or TRBD2 (5 bases each). Trimming removed 1 base at V and 4 bases at J, with 8 bases between. Per germline, CDR1 SEHNR and CDR2 FQNEAQ (reference sequence). The CDR3 consists of 13 residues. The CDR3 loop reads CASSLGGFYEQYF. In DNA form, the CDR3 reads TGTGCCAGCAGCTTAGGGGGGTTTTACGAGCAGTACTTC.

J is TRBJ1-5 and V is TRBV7-9; possibly TRBD1 for D (5 bases). Germline V lookup: CDR1 SEHNR, CDR2 FQNEAQ (reference sequence). The CDR3 length is 17 residues. V was shortened by 3 bases and J by 6 bases, with 21 bases between the two germline ends. The CDR3 loop is CASSLGPTGREGQPQHF. In DNA form, the CDR3 reads TGTGCCAGCAGCTTGGGTCCGACGGGCAGGGAAGGTCAGCCCCAGCATTTT.

The chain employs TRBV19 and TRBJ2-5, with D uncertain. The CDR3 totals 13 residues. V gave up 3 bases and J gave up 5 bases, with 10 bases separating them. Germline CDR1 and CDR2: LNHDA and SQIVND (reference sequence). The CDR3 nucleotides are TGTGCCAGTAGTATTTCCCTAGTGGAGACCCAGTACTTC. Its protein is CASSISLVETQYF.

This clone is judged medium-sized. V and J are TRBV9 and TRBJ1-2; 8 nucleotides match TRBD1. The germline V gene encodes CDR1 SGDLS and CDR2 YYNGEE. Germline trimming cut 3 bases from V and 4 bases from J; bases unmatched to any gene: 5. The CDR3 totals 14 residues. CDR3 nucleotide sequence: TGTGCCAGCAGCGGGACAGGGCGACTCTATGGCTACACCTTC. Its protein product is CASSGTGRLYGYTF. Combining the CDR3 with reference TRBV9 and TRBJ1-2 gives the whole variable domain DSGVTQTPKHLITATGQRVTLRCSPRSGDLSVYWYQQSLDQGLQFLIQYYNGEERAKGNILERFSAQQFPDLHSELNLSSLELGDSALYFCASSGTGRLYGYTFGSGTRLTVV.

V is TRBV7-9 and J is TRBJ1-2, with D perhaps TRBD1 (6 bases). The CDR3 contains 15 residues. Germline values: CDR1 SEHNR, CDR2 FQNEAQ (reference sequence). V was cut by 5 bases and J by 6 bases, with 19 bases left in between. CDR3 in DNA: TGTGCCAGCAGCCTATATAGGGCAGGGGAGGATGGCTACACCTTC. Protein product: CASSLYRAGEDGYTF.

The J gene is TRBJ2-1, the V gene TRBV5-1; the D gene could be TRBD1 or TRBD2 (6 bases each). The V and J ends lost 1 base and 5 bases respectively, with 16 bases between them. Looked up from germline, CDR1 is SGHRS and CDR2 is YFSETQ. The CDR3 covers 16 residues. CDR3 protein: CASSLFGGYRDNEQFF. The CDR3 region has the DNA TGCGCCAGCAGCTTGTTTGGAGGGTACAGGGACAATGAGCAGTTCTTC.

The chain joins TRBV7-8 to TRBJ2-5; 9 bases map to TRBD2. The CDR3 is made up of 13 amino acids. Germline assignment: CDR1 SGHVS and CDR2 FQNEAQ. The ends lost 5 bases at V and 3 bases at J; junction bases unmatched: 1. This CDR3 is CASSASGEETQYF. CDR3 sequence (DNA): TGTGCCAGCAGCGCTAGCGGGGAAGAGACCCAGTACTTC.

This rearrangement joins TRBV30 to TRBJ2-3; D perhaps matches TRBD1 (5 bases). V was shortened by 3 bases and J by 4 bases, with 14 bases between the two germline ends. CDR1 is GTSNPN and CDR2 is SVGIG in the germline V gene (reference sequence). CDR3 length: 14 residues. The CDR3 coding sequence is TGTGCCTGGAGCCCCAGCCTAGGGGCAGATACGCAGTATTTT. It codes for CAWSPSLGADTQYF.

This chain connects TRBV15 to TRBJ1-2; TRBD1 might be the D (5 bases). Trimming removed 5 bases at V and 3 bases at J, with 16 bases between. Germline V gene sequence: CDR1 LNHNV, CDR2 YYDKDF (reference sequence). This CDR3 comprises 15 residues. CDR3: CATSPRLGPHYGYTF. The CDR3, as DNA: TGTGCCACCAGCCCCCGTTTGGGGCCCCACTATGGCTACACCTTC. Combining the CDR3 with reference TRBV15 and TRBJ1-2 gives the whole variable domain DAMVIQNPRYQVTQFGKPVTLSCSQTLNHNVMYWYQQKSSQAPKLLFHYYDKDFNNEADTPDNFQSRRPNTSFCFLDIRSPGLGDTAMYLCATSPRLGPHYGYTFGSGTRLTVV.

V is TRBV7-9 and J is TRBJ2-7; TRBD1 might be the D (6 bases). This CDR3 contains 16 residues. CDR1 and CDR2 from the germline V gene are SEHNR and FQNEAQ (reference sequence). The ends were cut back, 5 bases at V and 7 bases at J, with 24 bases in the middle. The CDR3 is CASSPVSTGSLGEQYF. The CDR3 DNA reads as TGTGCCAGCAGCCCCGTCTCGACAGGTTCCTTGGGGGAGCAGTACTTC.

J is TRBJ1-5 and V is TRBV5-6, with 7 positions matching TRBD1. V lost 1 base and J lost 3; bases outside the gene matches: 13. Germline V gene lookup returns CDR1 SGHDT and CDR2 YYEEEE. The CDR3 totals 18 residues. This CDR3 is CASSLSGQTGAHNQPQHF. The CDR3, as DNA: TGTGCCAGCAGCTTGTCCGGTCAAACAGGGGCTCACAATCAGCCCCAGCATTTT.

This clone was counted ten times or more. The chain uses TRBV4-3 and TRBJ2-1; D call uncertain. CDR3 length equals 12 residues. CDR1 and CDR2 (germline): LGHNA, YSLEER. Trimming shortened V by 1 base and J by 4 bases, and 2 bases separated the two germline ends. CDR3 sequence reads: CASSQGYNEQFF. CDR3 nucleotide sequence: TGCGCCAGCAGCCAAGGTTACAATGAGCAGTTCTTC.

The chain joins TRBV5-1 to TRBJ1-1, with TRBD1 matching over 8 bases. CDR1 is SGHRS and CDR2 is YFSETQ in the germline V gene. The V gene end was trimmed by 4 bases and the J gene end by 1 base; junction bases not matched to a gene: 15. This CDR3 is 18 amino acids long. This CDR3 reads CASSRGQGPLATNTEAFF. The CDR3 DNA sequence: TGCGCCAGCAGCCGAGGACAGGGCCCCCTCGCGACGAACACTGAAGCTTTCTTT.

V and J are TRBV18 and TRBJ1-1; possible D gene TRBD1, 5 bases. This CDR3 has 15 residues. CDR1 and CDR2 (germline): KGHSH, LQKENI. Trimming removed 3 bases at V and 1 base at J, with 12 bases between. The CDR3 reads CASSPVTEGNTEAFF. The CDR3 coding sequence is TGTGCCAGCTCACCTGTGACAGAAGGGAACACTGAAGCTTTCTTT.

The V gene is TRBV2, the J gene TRBJ2-7; no firm D call. This CDR3 has 11 residues. V was cut by 6 bases and J by 2 bases, with 5 bases left in between. CDR1 is SNHLY, CDR2 FYNNEI, per germline. The CDR3 spells CASSSAYEQYF. The CDR3 nucleotides are TGTGCCAGCAGCAGCGCCTACGAGCAGTACTTC.

This clone was counted once. The V and J genes are TRBV6-1 and TRBJ1-6; 7 bases align to TRBD1. V lost 1 base, J lost 9 bases, and 6 bases stayed unmatched. Germline values: CDR1 MNHNS, CDR2 SASEGT. The CDR3 runs to 15 residues. The CDR3 region has the DNA TGTGCCAGCAGTGAAGAAACAGGGGAAGGTTCACCCCTCCACTTT. This translates into CASSEETGEGSPLHF.

The chain employs TRBV6-1 and TRBJ1-2; no firm D call. The V gene's germline CDR1 is MNHNS and CDR2 SASEGT. Trimming pared 1 base from V and 7 bases from J, leaving 13 bases between. The CDR3 runs to 14 residues. The chain's CDR3 is CASSEDVWAVGYTF. CDR3 bases: TGTGCCAGCAGTGAAGATGTGTGGGCAGTTGGCTACACCTTC.

This clone turned up a few times. This rearrangement joins TRBV7-8 to TRBJ1-5, with no clear D. Germline V CDR1 and CDR2: SGHVS, FQNEAQ. V was shortened by 7 bases and J by 5 bases, with 18 bases between the two germline ends. CDR3 length equals 15 residues. The CDR3 coding sequence is TGTGCCAGCAACCTAGACACCGAGGGCTATCAGCCCCAGCATTTT. It codes for CASNLDTEGYQPQHF. Together with reference TRBV7-8 and TRBJ1-5, the CDR3 gives the full variable domain: GAGVSQSPRYKVAKRGQDVALRCDPISGHVSLFWYQQALGQGPEFLTYFQNEAQLDKSGLPSDRFFAERPEGSVSTLKIQRTQQEDSAVYLCASNLDTEGYQPQHFGDGTRLSIL.

The V gene is TRBV5-1, the J gene TRBJ2-7; possibly TRBD1 for D (6 bases). Per germline, CDR1 SGHRS and CDR2 YFSETQ. The CDR3 length is 15 residues. The V and J ends lost 3 bases and 2 bases respectively, with 15 bases between them. Written as DNA, the CDR3 is TGCGCCAGCAGCTCTATGGGGGACACGGCCTACGAGCAGTACTTC. The encoded protein is CASSSMGDTAYEQYF.

The sample holds one count of this clone. Here the CDR3 DNA reads TGTGCCAGCAGTTTCTACAGGGATCGCGCTGAAAAACTGTTTTTT. It encodes CASSFYRDRAEKLFF. The chain recombines TRBV27 with TRBJ1-4; D is possibly TRBD1 (6 bases). Between the trimmed V and J ends, which lost 3 bases and 7 bases, there was a span of 15 bases. This CDR3 contains 15 residues. Germline CDR1 reads MNHEY; CDR2 reads SMNVEV (reference sequence).

V and J are TRBV19 and TRBJ2-2, with D perhaps matching TRBD1 (6 bases). CDR1 is LNHDA and CDR2 is SQIVND in the germline V gene (reference sequence). Trimming stripped 6 bases from V and 5 bases from J, with 16 bases between. The CDR3 loop spans 15 amino acids. CDR3 in amino acids: CASRIQGLGTGELFF. The CDR3, as DNA: TGTGCCAGTAGGATACAGGGCCTGGGAACCGGGGAGCTGTTTTTT.

V and J are TRBV5-1 and TRBJ2-5; D possibly corresponds to TRBD2 (5 bases). This CDR3 contains 15 residues. The V end was cut by 4 bases, the J end by 5 bases, with 18 bases between. Germline V gene sequence: CDR1 SGHRS, CDR2 YFSETQ. CDR3 sequence reads: CASSTAGQILETQYF. CDR3 nucleotide sequence: TGCGCCAGCAGCACCGCGGGTCAAATCTTGGAGACCCAGTACTTC.

The chain is built from TRBV5-4 and TRBJ2-7, with 9 bases that match TRBD1. V gave up 2 bases and J gave up 3 bases; unmatched junction bases: 3. Germline V CDR1 and CDR2: SGHNT, YYREEE (reference sequence). CDR3 size: 14 residues. For the CDR3, the DNA is TGTGCCAGCAGCTTCGGGACAGGGATCTACGAGCAGTACTTC. Its protein is CASSFGTGIYEQYF.

Written as DNA, the CDR3 is TGTGCCAGCAGCCCGGCCGGACAGAAATATGGCTACACCTTC. It codes for CASSPAGQKYGYTF. The chain carries TRBV11-2 and TRBJ1-2, with D possibly matching TRBD1 (6 bases). Trimming shortened V by 5 bases and J by 5 bases, and 15 bases separated the two germline ends. The CDR3 extends over 14 amino acids. The germline CDR1 and CDR2 sequences are SGHAT and FQNNGV.